This T cell receptor (beta chain) emerged from a study of identical twins. Findings of the study overall: Within beta out-of-frame sequences, the excess sharing observed between twins was weaker.

All donors were healthy, and all were Caucasian. Trimming removed 4 bases from V and 4 bases from J, with 15 bases in between. CDR3 length: 14 residues. Germline CDR1 reads SGHDT; CDR2 reads YYEEEE. This clonotype was seen ten or more times. Antigen unknown. cDNA carried unique molecular identifiers, and a universal primer site was added by template switching. TCRdb reprocessed the 5' RACE reads via MiXCR and lists one record per CDR3 protein. The sample shows 640,000 or so distinct CDR3 sequences, less than 7% of them seen only once. This receptor was identified in a young man in good health. The specimen was naive T cells sorted from blood. V is TRBV5-6 and J is TRBJ2-7; TRBD1 is a possible D gene (6 bases). In DNA, the CDR3 is TGTGCCAGCAGCCTAAACAGGGCTTCTTACGAGCAGTACTTC. It encodes CASSLNRASYEQYF.